This T cell receptor beta chain was profiled in a study of regulatory T cells in long-lasting Graves disease. Findings and limits, study-wide: Graves' patients with persistent disease showed TCR diversity lower than patients newly diagnosed.

Time point reported: newly diagnosed GD, antithyroid drugs for less than 3 months. PBMCs were the source of the RNA used for TCR sequencing. Patients of an endocrinology department in Xi'an, China, were included. Approximately 8.9-milliliter peripheral blood samples went into EDTA tubes. Many counts were recorded for this clonotype. No antigen is known for it. Combining iRepertoire HTBI primers with Arm-PCR of CDR3 regions, the authors built TCR beta libraries. TCRdb reprocessed the multiplex PCR reads via MiXCR and lists one record per CDR3 protein. Of more than 450,000 distinct CDR3 sequences in the sample, about 12% are singletons; the top ten hold almost 9%. J lost 4 bases, V lost 4 bases, and 15 bases had no gene match. Germline CDR1 and CDR2: MDHEN and SYDVKM. CDR3 length: 19 amino acids. This sample was shared with a second study, whose subject was T cells in Graves' hyperthyroidism and ophthalmopathy. That source adds: Most expanded thyroid clonotypes above 0.001 also appeared in blood.

This chain links TRBV28 with TRBJ1-4, with 10 positions matching TRBD1. This specimen consisted of peripheral blood mononuclear cells (PBMCs), obtained at new diagnosis, from a patient treated with antithyroid drugs. This receptor was taken from a woman in her twenties or thirties with Graves disease. In DNA form, the CDR3 reads TGTGCCAGCAGTTCGTACGGGACAGGGGTCGGGAAAGTTAATGAAAAACTGTTTTTT. Amino acids: CASSSYGTGVGKVNEKLFF.